This is a list of T cell receptor beta chains from one sample in a study of T-cell reconstitution after alpha-beta-depleted transplantation in children. TCRdb ran MiXCR on the PCR reads and lists one entry per CDR3 protein. Of around 700,000 distinct CDR3 sequences in the sample, less than 15% were seen once. The sequencing used PBMCs, collected before TCRalphabeta/CD19-depleted stem cell transplant. These receptors were taken from a girl aged 2-10 years with congenital amegakaryocytic thrombocytopenia, due to receive a stem cell transplant. Each CDR3 is given with its conserved first and last residue. The order of the fields is CDR3 protein, CDR3 DNA, D gene, V gene, J gene, clone size. A D gene is named only where the DNA matches it firmly. Clone size is shown for a subset of rows, as once, few, many or a class of expanded clone.

CDR3 protein: CASPSGGLAGGPMETQYF
CDR3 DNA: TGTGCCAGCCCTTCGGGAGGACTAGCGGGAGGGCCTATGGAGACCCAGTACTTC
D gene: TRBD2
V gene: TRBV5-5
J gene: TRBJ2-5
clone size: few

CDR3 protein: CAISESRTGVSNQPQHF
CDR3 DNA: TGTGCCATCAGTGAGTCGAGGACAGGGGTGTCCAATCAGCCCCAGCATTTT
D gene: TRBD1
V gene: TRBV10-3
J gene: TRBJ1-5
clone size: many

CDR3 protein: CAIRKNRDSSYEQYF
CDR3 DNA: TGTGCCATCAGGAAAAACCGGGACAGCTCCTACGAGCAGTACTTC
D gene: TRBD1
V gene: TRBV10-3
J gene: TRBJ2-7
clone size: few

CDR3 protein: CASSLVKQGTQYF
CDR3 DNA: TGTGCCAGCAGCTTGGTAAAGCAGGGGACCCAGTACTTC
D gene: NA
V gene: TRBV5-6
J gene: TRBJ2-5
clone size: many

CDR3 protein: CASSETRKEQFF
CDR3 DNA: TGCGCCAGCAGCGAGACTAGAAAGGAGCAGTTCTTC
D gene: NA
V gene: TRBV5-1
J gene: TRBJ2-1
clone size: many

CDR3 protein: CASSPRKGYYEQYF
CDR3 DNA: TGTGCCAGCAGCCCACGGAAGGGATACTACGAGCAGTACTTC
D gene: NA
V gene: TRBV27
J gene: TRBJ2-7
clone size: few

CDR3 protein: CASRRSVTDTQYF
CDR3 DNA: TGTGCCAGCCGGCGGTCGGTCACAGATACGCAGTATTTT
D gene: NA
V gene: TRBV7-7
J gene: TRBJ2-3
clone size: NA

CDR3 protein: CATSDLAEQYF
CDR3 DNA: TGTGCCACCAGTGATTTAGCGGAGCAGTACTTC
D gene: NA
V gene: TRBV24-1
J gene: TRBJ2-7
clone size: NA

CDR3 protein: CASSPDRVVEETQYF
CDR3 DNA: TGTGCCAGCAGCCCCGACCGAGTGGTAGAAGAGACCCAGTACTTC
D gene: NA
V gene: TRBV7-8
J gene: TRBJ2-5
clone size: NA

CDR3 protein: CASEPMLAGGVRYNEQFF
CDR3 DNA: TGTGCCAGTGAGCCGATGCTAGCGGGAGGGGTGAGGTACAATGAGCAGTTCTTC
D gene: TRBD2
V gene: TRBV5-6
J gene: TRBJ2-1
clone size: NA

CDR3 protein: CSVSFHGVGVRSETQYF
CDR3 DNA: TGCAGTGTTAGTTTCCACGGGGTAGGAGTGCGAAGCGAGACCCAGTACTTC
D gene: NA
V gene: TRBV20-1
J gene: TRBJ2-5
clone size: many

CDR3 protein: CSARGQGPGELFF
CDR3 DNA: TGCAGTGCTAGAGGACAGGGTCCCGGGGAGCTGTTTTTT
D gene: TRBD1
V gene: TRBV20-1
J gene: TRBJ2-2
clone size: few

CDR3 protein: CASSQELIQDTQYF
CDR3 DNA: TGTGCCAGCAGCCAAGAATTAATACAAGATACGCAGTATTTT
D gene: NA
V gene: TRBV3-1
J gene: TRBJ2-3
clone size: NA

CDR3 protein: CASSFLLAGDNPDEQFF
CDR3 DNA: TGTGCCAGCAGCTTCCTACTAGCGGGAGATAATCCCGATGAGCAGTTCTTC
D gene: TRBD2
V gene: TRBV7-9
J gene: TRBJ2-1
clone size: few

CDR3 protein: CASSTSVEQYF
CDR3 DNA: TGTGCCAGTTCCACGAGTGTCGAGCAGTACTTC
D gene: NA
V gene: TRBV12-3/TRBV12-4
J gene: TRBJ2-7
clone size: few

CDR3 protein: CSAGEGQRPYEQFF
CDR3 DNA: TGCAGCGCTGGCGAGGGACAGCGACCTTATGAGCAGTTCTTC
D gene: TRBD1
V gene: TRBV29-1
J gene: TRBJ2-1
clone size: NA

CDR3 protein: CSVTIGDGKNYGYTF
CDR3 DNA: TGCAGCGTGACCATAGGGGATGGGAAAAACTATGGCTACACCTTC
D gene: NA
V gene: TRBV29-1
J gene: TRBJ1-2
clone size: many

CDR3 protein: CASSGDRGSTSDEQFF
CDR3 DNA: TGCGCCAGCAGCGGTGACAGGGGAAGCACTTCCGATGAGCAGTTCTTC
D gene: TRBD1
V gene: TRBV5-1
J gene: TRBJ2-1
clone size: few

CDR3 protein: CASSLGWGSGNSYNEQFF
CDR3 DNA: TGTGCCAGCAGCTTGGGATGGGGCTCCGGGAACTCCTACAATGAGCAGTTCTTC
D gene: NA
V gene: TRBV5-5
J gene: TRBJ2-1
clone size: NA

CDR3 protein: CAIGLVGELFF
CDR3 DNA: TGTGCCATCGGCCTAGTGGGGGAGCTGTTTTTT
D gene: NA
V gene: TRBV10-3
J gene: TRBJ2-2
clone size: many

CDR3 protein: CASSSLPSSYNEQFF
CDR3 DNA: TGTGCCAGCAGTTCGTTACCGAGCTCCTACAATGAGCAGTTCTTC
D gene: NA
V gene: TRBV12-3/TRBV12-4
J gene: TRBJ2-1
clone size: many

CDR3 protein: CSAVLTGANYGYTF
CDR3 DNA: TGCAGCGCCGTACTGACAGGGGCTAACTATGGCTACACCTTC
D gene: TRBD1
V gene: TRBV29-1
J gene: TRBJ1-2
clone size: many

CDR3 protein: CAISTSGPTYEQYF
CDR3 DNA: TGTGCCATCAGTACTAGCGGGCCCACCTACGAGCAGTACTTC
D gene: TRBD2
V gene: TRBV10-3
J gene: TRBJ2-7
clone size: many